Listed below are T cell receptor beta chains from one sample, sequenced in a study of shared clonotypes between healthy human individuals. Profiled with immunoSEQ multiplex PCR; TCRdb holds only in-frame clones, not every one. The repertoire consists of around 1.1 million clones, with 70% to 80% occurring once and the leading ten covering around 0.6%. The sequenced material came from memory CD4+ T cells from PBMCs. All receptors derive from a man between 18 and 29 years old in good health. Some clones in this sample may be carry-over from other donors' samples. Each CDR3 is given with its conserved first and last residue. The order of the fields is J gene, V gene, CDR3 protein.

>TRBJ1-2|TRBV29-1
CSVWDDSYGYTF
>TRBJ1-4|TRBV28
CASRSLRRDEKLFF
>TRBJ2-3|TRBV18
CASSPRTGSTDTQYF
>TRBJ1-1|TRBV27
CASIKGRASNEAFF
>TRBJ1-1|TRBV9
CASSAVRGNTEAFF
>TRBJ2-5|TRBV4-3
CASSQVLSEGSETQYF
>TRBJ2-2|TRBV18
CASSQQGRNTGELFF
>TRBJ1-2|TRBV7-9
CASSYHTGLGYGYTF
>TRBJ2-7|TRBV18
CASSPPGGLVAYEQYF
>TRBJ2-2|TRBV5-1
CASMGGPHTGELFF
>TRBJ1-4|TRBV18
CASSPSGGDEKLFF
>TRBJ2-1|TRBV27
CASSPGVGGEIRNEQFF
>TRBJ1-2|TRBV11-2
CASSLVGDGYTF
>TRBJ1-1|TRBV2
CASSEQDYTEAFF
>TRBJ1-1|TRBV18
CASSPRTGGDTEAFF
>TRBJ2-3|TRBV30
CAWSLRVRGREDTQYF
>TRBJ1-2|TRBV28
CASSSPGASDYGYTF
>TRBJ2-5|TRBV6-5
CASTPDQETQYF
>TRBJ2-5|TRBV2
CASSPRLASGTQAQYF
>TRBJ1-2|TRBV7-3
CASSLSSAGRYGYTF
>TRBJ1-1|TRBV5-4
CASSWQGGRKDTEAFF
>TRBJ2-7|TRBV7-9
CASSSRDRGRYEQYF
>TRBJ2-1|TRBV7-9
CASSPTMDRGNEQFF
>TRBJ2-5|TRBV20-1
CSASGMETQYF
>TRBJ2-3|TRBV6-6
CASSPRGAGPDTQYF